A single sample is the source of the 2 T cell receptor beta chains below, sequenced in a study of T cells in Graves' hyperthyroidism and ophthalmopathy. RNA transcripts were the template for amplifying TCR beta CDR3 regions. Carried out on the TCR CDR3, a first-round RT-PCR used the HTBI primer set. TCRdb passed the multiplex PCR reads through MiXCR, listing each CDR3 protein once. This table has a few hundred thousand distinct CDR3 sequences, about 15% appearing once. Source material: blood. These receptors were collected from a woman aged 30 to 39 with Graves' hyperthyroidism.

A word on this clonotype: A much larger clone is a single base away; this may be a read error. This chain uses TRBV7-2 with TRBJ2-7; no clear D gene. The CDR3 consists of 12 residues. CDR1 and CDR2 from the germline V gene are SGHTA and FQGNSA. With 3 bases removed from V and 5 bases from J, the gap between germline ends came to 8 bases. This CDR3 is CASSFTGDEQYF. The DNA of the CDR3 is TGTGCCAGCAGCTTTACTGGGGACGAGCAGTACTTC.

The CDR3 reads CATSDLVSGSSNEQFF. The CDR3 DNA reads TGTGCCACCAGTGATTTGGTGAGCGGGAGTTCCAATGAGCAGTTCTTC. The rearrangement uses TRBV24-1 and TRBJ2-1, with 8 bases fitting TRBD2. J gave up 6 bases and V 0 bases, and 6 bases lay outside the gene matches. The CDR3 has 16 amino acids. Germline loops: CDR1 KGHDR, CDR2 SFDVKD.